These T cell receptor beta chains were read from a single sample in a study of T-cell memory formation after mild COVID-19. TCRdb reprocessed the 5' RACE reads via MiXCR and lists one record per CDR3 protein. The sample shows around 200,000 distinct CDR3 sequences, 9% to 10% of them seen only once. Sequencing input: PBMCs or a T cell subset sorted from them (not recorded which). These receptors were taken from a man aged 18 to 30 who had mild COVID-19 (a few samples of this study predate the infection). Cell type and time point are not known. Each CDR3 is given with its conserved first and last residue. A D gene is named only where the DNA matches it firmly. Some rows have no size entry. The others give once, few or many, or a class for an expanded clone.

d_call	v_call	clone_size	j_call	cdr3_nt	cdr3_aa
NA	TRBV20-1	few	TRBJ1-5	TGCAGTGCTAGCGGGCAGGGGAGCAATCAGCCCCAGCATTTT	CSASGQGSNQPQHF
TRBD2	TRBV28	NA	TRBJ2-4	TGTGCCAGCAGCCGGGCGGGGGAAGCCAAAAACATTCAGTACTTC	CASSRAGEAKNIQYF
NA	TRBV4-3	few	TRBJ1-2	TGCGCCAGCAGCCGAGAGTTCACAGCATCTAACTATGGCTACACCTTC	CASSREFTASNYGYTF
NA	TRBV15	NA	TRBJ1-1	TGTGCCACCAGCAGTGCGTCTTCTGAAGCTTTCTTT	CATSSASSEAFF
NA	TRBV20-1	NA	TRBJ1-3	TGCAGTGCTAGAGATCCAGGGCAGGGGGGAAACACCATATATTTT	CSARDPGQGGNTIYF
NA	TRBV5-1	NA	TRBJ1-5	TGCGCCAGCAGCCCCCTCCCGACAGGTACTTATCAGCCCCAGCATTTT	CASSPLPTGTYQPQHF
NA	TRBV28	NA	TRBJ1-1	TGTGCCAGCAGTTTCCACGGGGGTAGACCCCAGGAAGCTTTCTTT	CASSFHGGRPQEAFF
NA	TRBV4-3	many	TRBJ2-5	TGCGCCAGCAGCCAACGACTCGCGAAAGAGACCCAGTACTTC	CASSQRLAKETQYF
NA	TRBV21-1	many	TRBJ2-5	TGTGCCAGCAGCAAAGGAAAAGGGCCCCGGGACAGGTACCAAGAGACCCAGTACTTC	CASSKGKGPRDRYQETQYF
NA	TRBV6-2/TRBV6-3	few	TRBJ1-1	TGTGCCAGCAGTTACACCCGAGGGGCCCTAAACACTGAAGCTTTCTTT	CASSYTRGALNTEAFF
TRBD1	TRBV7-2	many	TRBJ2-1	TGTGCCAGCAGCTTGGACAGGGAGAATGAGCAGTTCTTC	CASSLDRENEQFF
TRBD1	TRBV5-8	NA	TRBJ1-5	TGTGCCAGCAGCTTCAACCGACAGGGTGGTTTTCAGCCCCAGCATTTT	CASSFNRQGGFQPQHF
NA	TRBV5-1	few	TRBJ1-6	TGCGCCAGCAGCTTGGCCGGGACTCTCAATTCACCCCTCCACTTT	CASSLAGTLNSPLHF
TRBD1	TRBV5-6	few	TRBJ1-4	TGTGCCAGCAGCTTGGTCGGACAGGGGAGGAATGAAAAACTGTTTTTT	CASSLVGQGRNEKLFF
NA	TRBV27	NA	TRBJ1-6	TGTGCCAGCAGGAGGGGACTTTTTGAGGATTCACCCCTCCACTTT	CASRRGLFEDSPLHF
NA	TRBV7-2	many	TRBJ2-1	TGTGCCAGCCAAGGGACTCCCTCCTACAATGAGCAGTTCTTC	CASQGTPSYNEQFF
NA	TRBV6-1	NA	TRBJ1-3	TGTGCCAGCAGTGAAGCGGGAGGGTCTATGACACATTTT	CASSEAGGSMTHF
NA	TRBV7-2	NA	TRBJ1-1	TGTGCCAGCAGTTGGACAGTTGGGGGTACTGAAGCTTTCTTT	CASSWTVGGTEAFF
NA	TRBV9	few	TRBJ1-2	TGTGCCAGCAGCGTAGGGCAGGGCTATGGCTACACCTTC	CASSVGQGYGYTF
TRBD2	TRBV4-3	few	TRBJ2-7	TGCGCCAGCAGCCGGATCCTAGCGGGGCCCTACGAGCAGTACTTC	CASSRILAGPYEQYF
NA	TRBV10-3	few	TRBJ1-2	TGTGCCATCAGTGGAGGGGAAGGCTATGGCTACACCTTC	CAISGGEGYGYTF
NA	TRBV7-2	NA	TRBJ2-5	TGTGCCAGCGAAGCAGGGGGGTCTGGGACCCAGTACTTC	CASEAGGSGTQYF
NA	TRBV7-8	few	TRBJ1-3	TGTGCCAGCAGCTTAGTGGACCGGTCGAGGAACACCATATATTTT	CASSLVDRSRNTIYF
NA	TRBV7-2	many	TRBJ2-4	TGTGCCAGCAGCTTGGCGGGGGCCGAAAACATTCAGTACTTC	CASSLAGAENIQYF
NA	TRBV9	NA	TRBJ2-1	TGTGCCAGCAGCCTTAGAGTAGGGGCCAATGAGCAGTTCTTC	CASSLRVGANEQFF
NA	TRBV5-1	NA	TRBJ2-7	TGCGCCAGCAGCTTGGCGGACGGGAGAGGGTCCTACGAGCAGTACTTC	CASSLADGRGSYEQYF
NA	TRBV20-1	many	TRBJ2-7	TGCAGTGCTAGCCACCCCCGCGGCAGCTCCTACGAGCAGTACTTC	CSASHPRGSSYEQYF
NA	TRBV7-9	NA	TRBJ1-2	TGTGCCAGCAGCGAGGTCAGGGGCCAGGGAACCTTC	CASSEVRGQGTF
NA	TRBV18	few	TRBJ2-5	TGTGCCAGCTCCCCGCCTCCAGGGTACCAAGAGACCCAGTACTTC	CASSPPPGYQETQYF
NA	TRBV29-1	NA	TRBJ2-5	TGCAGCGTTTTCGGCACAGAAGAGACCCAGTACTTC	CSVFGTEETQYF
NA	TRBV5-1	NA	TRBJ1-2	TGCGCCAGCACACGCGAGGGGACAAACTATGGCTACACCTTC	CASTREGTNYGYTF
NA	TRBV6-2/TRBV6-3	NA	TRBJ1-1	TGTGCCAGCAGTGGGGCTCGTCCTGAAGCTTTCTTT	CASSGARPEAFF
NA	TRBV12-3/TRBV12-4	many	TRBJ1-4	TGTGCCAGCAGTTTAGCCAGTAATGAAAAACTGTTTTTT	CASSLASNEKLFF
NA	TRBV7-2	NA	TRBJ2-3	TGTGCCAGCAGCATACCTACTAGTGACACAGATACGCAGTATTTT	CASSIPTSDTDTQYF
NA	TRBV5-1	NA	TRBJ2-3	TGCGCCAGCAGCCCCCTCGGGGTGTCACGGGATACGCAGTATTTT	CASSPLGVSRDTQYF
NA	TRBV6-2/TRBV6-3	few	TRBJ1-1	TGTGCCAGCAGTTACGCCGGAAGGCGGGCGACTGAAGCTTTCTTT	CASSYAGRRATEAFF
NA	TRBV28	NA	TRBJ1-6	TGTGCCAGCAGTCCCTACCGGTTAAATTCACCCCTCCACTTT	CASSPYRLNSPLHF
NA	TRBV2	NA	TRBJ1-4	TGTGCCAGCAGACAGGGTAATGAAAAACTGTTTTTT	CASRQGNEKLFF
TRBD2	TRBV7-3	NA	TRBJ2-2	TGTGCCAGCAGGCCACCGGGACTAGCTGTCGCCGGGGAGCTGTTTTTT	CASRPPGLAVAGELFF
NA	TRBV23-1	few	TRBJ1-5	TGCGCCAGTCAGGAAGGGAGAGAGAATCAGCCCCAGCATTTT	CASQEGRENQPQHF
NA	TRBV12-3/TRBV12-4	many	TRBJ2-4	TGTGCCAGCAGTTTAATGAGAAGCCTAGCCAAAAACATTCAGTACTTC	CASSLMRSLAKNIQYF
NA	TRBV12-3/TRBV12-4	NA	TRBJ2-1	TGTGCCAGCAGTCTGGACCAGGGGTTCAATGAGCAGTTCTTC	CASSLDQGFNEQFF
TRBD2	TRBV6-2/TRBV6-3	few	TRBJ2-7	TGTGCCAGCAGACAAACTAGCGGGCTAGCCTACGAGCAGTACTTC	CASRQTSGLAYEQYF
TRBD2	TRBV6-4	few	TRBJ2-3	TGTGCCAGCAGTCGTAGCGGGGGGGCCAAAGATACGCAGTATTTT	CASSRSGGAKDTQYF
NA	TRBV7-2	NA	TRBJ2-5	TGTGCCACCAGCACGTACCAAGAGACCCAGTACTTC	CATSTYQETQYF
NA	TRBV28	once	TRBJ1-2	TGTGCCAGCAGTTTATTGGCAGGGGCTAACTATGGCTACACCTTC	CASSLLAGANYGYTF
TRBD1	TRBV6-5	NA	TRBJ1-2	TGTGCCAGCAGAGGGGACAGAGACTATGGCTACACCTTC	CASRGDRDYGYTF
TRBD2	TRBV12-3/TRBV12-4	NA	TRBJ2-5	TGTGCCAGCAGTTTCGACGCGGGGGGGCGGGAGACCCAGTACTTC	CASSFDAGGRETQYF
NA	TRBV7-2	NA	TRBJ1-2	TGTGCCAGCAGCTTGGGGGAGATGTTAGGGGGCTACACCTTC	CASSLGEMLGGYTF